This TCR beta chain emerged from a study of T cell responses to AZD1222 COVID-19 vaccine. General study results and limits: A mostly white British donor set with more females was recruited, and clonal diversity was possibly underestimated.

Generated by immunoSEQ multiplex PCR, the TCRdb table keeps only in-frame clones and is missing some. The sample lists under 150,000 clones, 85% to 90% occurring once. To note about this clone: Its target is unknown.

The CDR3 contains 15 residues. V trimming: 4 bases; J trimming: 0 bases; junction bases outside the gene matches: 3. Germline CDR1 reads SGDLS; CDR2 reads YYNGEE. The chain employs TRBV9 and TRBJ2-1; 8 positions match TRBD2. Sequenced material: peripheral blood, taken on day 0 of AZD1222 vaccination. The source of this sequence is an adult in good health. The CDR3 nucleotides read TGTGCCAGCAGCTCGGGGGGGAACTCCTACAATGAGCAGTTCTTC. It yields the protein CASSSGGNSYNEQFF.